These T cell receptor beta chains were read from a single sample in a study of T cells after posttransplantation cyclophosphamide. Data came from immunoSEQ multiplex PCR; TCRdb stores just in-frame clones and leaves some out. Counted here are some 61,000 clones, around 93% occurring once; the ten biggest clones make up approximately 2.7%. The material sequenced was PBMCs. Source of these receptors: a woman aged 30 to 39 in good health and a related stem cell transplant donor. CDR3s leave out the opening cysteine and the closing phenylalanine or tryptophan. Fields, in order: CDR3 length, clone size, V gene, J gene, CDR3 protein. Only some rows state a clone size, as once, few, many or a class for expanded clones.

11	.	TRBV5-1	TRBJ1-1	ASSRTGANEAF
12	.	TRBV2	TRBJ1-1	ASSEYRDGGEAF
11	once	TRBV4-3	TRBJ2-4	ASSQDRENIQY
12	.	TRBV27	TRBJ1-3	ASRSLVTGNTIY
12	.	TRBV4-3	TRBJ2-7	ASSQDLGSYEQY
14	.	TRBV7-2	TRBJ2-3	ASSTSGGDPTDTQY
11	.	TRBV4-3	TRBJ2-7	ASSQEISYEQY
12	.	TRBV5-1	TRBJ1-1	ASTWGGVNTEAF
15	.	TRBV2	TRBJ1-6	ASTLTKRREFNSPLH
14	.	TRBV5-1	TRBJ1-1	ASNPRGRGENTEAF
12	.	TRBV11-2	TRBJ1-4	ASSLGGGKEKLF
11	.	TRBV30	TRBJ1-5	AWSWAGNQPQH
12	.	TRBV7-2	TRBJ2-7	ASSSRRSSYEQY
11	.	TRBV27	TRBJ1-5	ASRALGTQPQH
14	.	TRBV27	TRBJ1-1	ASSLSWGGMNTEAF